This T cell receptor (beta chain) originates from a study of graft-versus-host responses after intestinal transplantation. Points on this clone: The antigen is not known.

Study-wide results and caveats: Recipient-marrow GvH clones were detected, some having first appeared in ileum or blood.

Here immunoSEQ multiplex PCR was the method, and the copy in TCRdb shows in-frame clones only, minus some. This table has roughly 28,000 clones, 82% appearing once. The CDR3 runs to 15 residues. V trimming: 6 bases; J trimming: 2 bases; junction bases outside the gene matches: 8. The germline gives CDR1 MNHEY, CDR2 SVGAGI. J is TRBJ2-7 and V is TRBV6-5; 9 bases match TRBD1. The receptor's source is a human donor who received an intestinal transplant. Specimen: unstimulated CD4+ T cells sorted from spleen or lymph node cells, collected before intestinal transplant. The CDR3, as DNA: TGTGCCAGCAGGATTATGACAGGGGGAACCTACGAGCAGTACTTC. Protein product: CASRIMTGGTYEQYF.